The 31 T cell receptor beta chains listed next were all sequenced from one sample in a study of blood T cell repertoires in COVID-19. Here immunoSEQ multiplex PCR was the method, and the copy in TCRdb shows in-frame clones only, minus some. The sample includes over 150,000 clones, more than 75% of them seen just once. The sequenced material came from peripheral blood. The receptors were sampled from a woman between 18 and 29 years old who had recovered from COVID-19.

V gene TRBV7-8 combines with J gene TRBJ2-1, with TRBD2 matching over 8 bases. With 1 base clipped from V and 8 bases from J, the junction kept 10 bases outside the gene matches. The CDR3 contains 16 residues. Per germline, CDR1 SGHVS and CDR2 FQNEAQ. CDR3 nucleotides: TGTGCCAGCAGCTTAGAGAGGCGCGGGAGGTACGATGAGCAGTTCTTC. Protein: CASSLERRGRYDEQFF. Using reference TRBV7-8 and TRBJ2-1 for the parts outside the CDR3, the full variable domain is GAGVSQSPRYKVAKRGQDVALRCDPISGHVSLFWYQQALGQGPEFLTYFQNEAQLDKSGLPSDRFFAERPEGSVSTLKIQRTQQEDSAVYLCASSLERRGRYDEQFFGPGTRLTVL.

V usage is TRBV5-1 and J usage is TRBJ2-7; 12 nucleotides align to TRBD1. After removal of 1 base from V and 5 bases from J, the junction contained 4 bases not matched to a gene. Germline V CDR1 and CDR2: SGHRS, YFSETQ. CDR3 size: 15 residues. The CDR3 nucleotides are TGCGCCAGCAGCTTGCTGGGACAGGGGGCAGACGAGCAGTACTTC. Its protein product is CASSLLGQGADEQYF.

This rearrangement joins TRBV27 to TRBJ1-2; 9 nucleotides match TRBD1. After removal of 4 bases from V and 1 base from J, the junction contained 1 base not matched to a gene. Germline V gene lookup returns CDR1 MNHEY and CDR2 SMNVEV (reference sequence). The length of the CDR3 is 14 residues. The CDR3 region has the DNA TGTGCCAGCAGTTGGACAGGGGATAACTATGGCTACACCTTC. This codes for CASSWTGDNYGYTF.

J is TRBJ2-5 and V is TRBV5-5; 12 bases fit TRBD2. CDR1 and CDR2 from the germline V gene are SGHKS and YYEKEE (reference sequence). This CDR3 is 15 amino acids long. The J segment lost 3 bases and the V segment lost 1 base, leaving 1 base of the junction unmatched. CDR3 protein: CASSLRLAGEETQYF. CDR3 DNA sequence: TGTGCCAGCAGCTTGCGACTAGCGGGGGAAGAGACCCAGTACTTC.

The CDR3 DNA reads as TGTGCCAGCAGTGAAAGGCTAGGAGGACTGGACAATGAGCAGTTCTTC. This codes for CASSERLGGLDNEQFF. V usage is TRBV2 and J usage is TRBJ2-1; possible D gene TRBD2, 5 bases. V lost 2 bases and J lost 5, with 16 bases in between. The CDR3 runs to 16 residues. In germline, CDR1 is SNHLY, CDR2 FYNNEI. The whole variable domain, remainder taken from reference TRBV2 and TRBJ2-1, is EPEVTQTPSHQVTQMGQEVILRCVPISNHLYFYWYRQILGQKVEFLVSFYNNEISEKSEIFDDQFSVERPDGSNFTLKIRSTKLEDSAMYFCASSERLGGLDNEQFFGPGTRLTVL.

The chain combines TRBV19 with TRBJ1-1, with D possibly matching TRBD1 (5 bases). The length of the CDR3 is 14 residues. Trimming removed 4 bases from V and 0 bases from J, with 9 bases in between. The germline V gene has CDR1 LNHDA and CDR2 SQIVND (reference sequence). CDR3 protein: CASSTQGVNTEAFF. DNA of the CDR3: TGTGCCAGTAGTACACAAGGGGTGAACACTGAAGCTTTCTTT.

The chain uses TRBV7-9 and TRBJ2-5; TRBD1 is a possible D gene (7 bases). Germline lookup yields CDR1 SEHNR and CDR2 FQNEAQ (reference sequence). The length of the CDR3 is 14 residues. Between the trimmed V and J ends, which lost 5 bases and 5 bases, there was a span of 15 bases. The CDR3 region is CASSPEGARETQYF. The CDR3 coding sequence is TGTGCCAGCAGCCCGGAGGGGGCGCGGGAGACCCAGTACTTC.

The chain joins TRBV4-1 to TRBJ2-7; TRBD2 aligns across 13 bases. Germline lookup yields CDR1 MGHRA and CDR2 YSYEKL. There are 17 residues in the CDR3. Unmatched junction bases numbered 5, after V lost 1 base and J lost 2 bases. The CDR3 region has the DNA TGCGCCAGCAGCCAAGCGGCGGGGACTAGCGGGACCTACGAGCAGTACGTC. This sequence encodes CASSQAAGTSGTYEQYV.

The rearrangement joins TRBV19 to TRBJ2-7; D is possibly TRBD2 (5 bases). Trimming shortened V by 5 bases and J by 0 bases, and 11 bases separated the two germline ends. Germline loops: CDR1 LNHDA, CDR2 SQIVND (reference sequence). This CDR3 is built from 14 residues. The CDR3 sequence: CASSLRADSYEQYV. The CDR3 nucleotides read TGTGCCAGTAGTCTTAGAGCGGACTCCTACGAGCAGTACGTC.

CDR3: CAWAQVYNEQFF. Here the CDR3 DNA reads TGTGCCTGGGCGCAAGTATACAATGAGCAGTTCTTC. The rearrangement joins TRBV30 to TRBJ2-1; D is unclear. In germline, CDR1 is GTSNPN, CDR2 SVGIG (reference sequence). The CDR3 loop spans 12 amino acids. V lost 5 bases to trimming and J lost 4 bases, with 9 bases between them.

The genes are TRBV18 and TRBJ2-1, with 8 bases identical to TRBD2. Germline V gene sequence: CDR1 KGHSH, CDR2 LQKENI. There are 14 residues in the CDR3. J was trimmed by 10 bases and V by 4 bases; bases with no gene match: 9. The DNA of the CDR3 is TGTGCCAGCTCACTGATGAGCGGGAGCAACGAGCAGTTCTTC. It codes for CASSLMSGSNEQFF.

This CDR3 is CASSSRTSGRGYEQYV. The DNA of the CDR3 is TGTGCCAGTAGTTCTAGGACTAGCGGGAGAGGCTACGAGCAGTACGTC. The chain carries TRBV19 and TRBJ2-7, with TRBD2 identical over 13 bases. Trimming at V came to 5 bases and at J to 3 bases, leaving 7 bases not matched to a gene. The germline V gene encodes CDR1 LNHDA and CDR2 SQIVND (reference sequence). The length of the CDR3 is 16 residues.

DNA for the CDR3: TGTGCCAGCAGCTCCCGACAGGCTTATAATTCACCCCTCCACTTT. It translates to CASSSRQAYNSPLHF. V usage is TRBV27 and J usage is TRBJ1-6, with D perhaps matching TRBD1 (6 bases). The CDR3 contains 15 residues. V was trimmed by 6 bases and J by 4 bases, leaving 13 bases between them. Germline V lookup: CDR1 MNHEY, CDR2 SMNVEV (reference sequence).

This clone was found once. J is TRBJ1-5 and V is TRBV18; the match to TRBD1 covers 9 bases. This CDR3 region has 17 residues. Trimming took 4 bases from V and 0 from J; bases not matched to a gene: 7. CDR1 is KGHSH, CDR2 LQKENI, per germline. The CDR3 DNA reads TGTGCCAGCTCACTTACCGGGACAGGGAATAGCAATCAGCCCCAGCATTTT. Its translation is CASSLTGTGNSNQPQHF. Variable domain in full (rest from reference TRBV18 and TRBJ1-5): NAGVMQNPRHLVRRRGQEARLRCSPMKGHSHVYWYRQLPEEGLKFMVYLQKENIIDESGMPKERFSAEFPKEGPSILRIQQVVRGDSAAYFCASSLTGTGNSNQPQHFGDGTRLSIL.

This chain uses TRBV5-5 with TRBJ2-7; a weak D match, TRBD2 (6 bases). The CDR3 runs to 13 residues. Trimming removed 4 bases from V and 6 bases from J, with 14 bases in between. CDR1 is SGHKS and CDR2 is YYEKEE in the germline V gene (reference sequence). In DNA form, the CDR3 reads TGTGCCAGCAGCCCCTATGTGGGGGGCGAGCAGTACTTC. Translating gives CASSPYVGGEQYF.

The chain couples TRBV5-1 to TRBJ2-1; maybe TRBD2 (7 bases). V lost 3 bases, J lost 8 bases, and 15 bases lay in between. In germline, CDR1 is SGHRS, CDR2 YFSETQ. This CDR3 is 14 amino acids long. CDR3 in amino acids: CASSSEGGGDEQFF. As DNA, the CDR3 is TGCGCCAGCAGCTCTGAGGGAGGGGGGGATGAGCAGTTCTTC.

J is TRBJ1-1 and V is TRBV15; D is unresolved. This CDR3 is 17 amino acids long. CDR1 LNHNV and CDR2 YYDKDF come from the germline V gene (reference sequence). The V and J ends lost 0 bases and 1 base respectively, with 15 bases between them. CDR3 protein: CATSRDPTALRNTEAFF. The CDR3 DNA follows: TGTGCCACCAGCAGAGACCCCACAGCCCTGAGGAACACTGAAGCTTTCTTT.

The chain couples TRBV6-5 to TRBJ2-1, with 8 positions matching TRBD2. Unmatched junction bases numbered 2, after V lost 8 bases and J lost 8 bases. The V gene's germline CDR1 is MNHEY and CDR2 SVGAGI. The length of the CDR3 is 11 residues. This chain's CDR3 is CASRGGDEQFF. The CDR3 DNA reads TGTGCCAGCCGGGGGGGCGATGAGCAGTTCTTC.

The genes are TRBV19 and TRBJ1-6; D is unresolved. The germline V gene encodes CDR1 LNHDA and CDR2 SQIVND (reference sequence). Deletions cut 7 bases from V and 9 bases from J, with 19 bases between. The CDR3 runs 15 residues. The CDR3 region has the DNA TGTGCCAGTACTCCGGACCGCGGGCTTAGTTCACCCCTCCACTTT. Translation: CASTPDRGLSSPLHF.

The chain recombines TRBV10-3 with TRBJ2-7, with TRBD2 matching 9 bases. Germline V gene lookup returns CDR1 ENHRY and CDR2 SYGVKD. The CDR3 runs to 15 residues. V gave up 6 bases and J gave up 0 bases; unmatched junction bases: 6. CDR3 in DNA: TGTGCCATCAGACCCGGGACTAGCAGCTCCTACGAGCAGTACTTC. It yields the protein CAIRPGTSSSYEQYF.

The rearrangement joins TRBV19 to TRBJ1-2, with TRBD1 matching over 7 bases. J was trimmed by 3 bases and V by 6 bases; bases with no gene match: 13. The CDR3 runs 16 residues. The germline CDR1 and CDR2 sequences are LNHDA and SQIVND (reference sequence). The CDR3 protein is CASRSLDRVGDYGYTF. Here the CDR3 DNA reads TGTGCCAGTAGATCTCTCGACAGGGTAGGGGACTATGGCTACACCTTC.

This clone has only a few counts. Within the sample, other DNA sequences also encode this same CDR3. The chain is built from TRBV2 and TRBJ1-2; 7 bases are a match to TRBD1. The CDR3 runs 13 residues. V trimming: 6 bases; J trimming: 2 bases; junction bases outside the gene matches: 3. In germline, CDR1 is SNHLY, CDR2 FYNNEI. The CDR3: CASSRQGNYGYTF. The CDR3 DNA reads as TGTGCCAGCAGCAGACAGGGAAACTATGGCTACACCTTC.

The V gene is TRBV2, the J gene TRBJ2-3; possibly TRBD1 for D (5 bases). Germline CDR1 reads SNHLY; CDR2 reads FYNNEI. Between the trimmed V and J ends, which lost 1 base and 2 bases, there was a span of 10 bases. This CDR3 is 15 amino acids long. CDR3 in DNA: TGTGCCAGCAGTGAAGGACAGCAATACACAGATACGCAGTATTTT. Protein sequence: CASSEGQQYTDTQYF.

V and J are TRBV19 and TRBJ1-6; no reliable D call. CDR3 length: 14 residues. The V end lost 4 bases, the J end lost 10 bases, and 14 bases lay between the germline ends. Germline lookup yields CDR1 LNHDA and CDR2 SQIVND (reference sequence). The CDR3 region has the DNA TGTGCCAGTAGTACCGTTCCGGGTTGGTCACCCCTCCACTTT. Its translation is CASSTVPGWSPLHF.

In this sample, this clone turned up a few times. The CDR3 DNA sequence: TGCAGTGCTTGGAGCTCCTACGAGCAGTACGTC. Translating gives CSAWSSYEQYV. The V gene is TRBV20-1, the J gene TRBJ2-7; D remains ambiguous. Germline-derived CDR1 and CDR2 are DFQATT and SNEGSKA (reference sequence). The CDR3 is made up of 11 amino acids. V was shortened by 5 bases and J by 0 bases, with 5 bases between the two germline ends.

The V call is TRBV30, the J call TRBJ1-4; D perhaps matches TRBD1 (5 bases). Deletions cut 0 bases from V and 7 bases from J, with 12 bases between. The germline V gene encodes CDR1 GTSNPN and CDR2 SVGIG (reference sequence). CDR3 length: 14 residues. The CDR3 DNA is TGTGCCTGGAGTGTCAAGGGGCTGAGTGAAAAACTGTTTTTT. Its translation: CAWSVKGLSEKLFF.

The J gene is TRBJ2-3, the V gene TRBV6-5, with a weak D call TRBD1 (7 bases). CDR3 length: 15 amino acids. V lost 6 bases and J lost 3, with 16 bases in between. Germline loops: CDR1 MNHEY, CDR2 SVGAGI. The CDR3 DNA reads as TGTGCCAGCAGCATATCACAGGGGAGGACAGATACGCAGTATTTT. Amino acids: CASSISQGRTDTQYF.

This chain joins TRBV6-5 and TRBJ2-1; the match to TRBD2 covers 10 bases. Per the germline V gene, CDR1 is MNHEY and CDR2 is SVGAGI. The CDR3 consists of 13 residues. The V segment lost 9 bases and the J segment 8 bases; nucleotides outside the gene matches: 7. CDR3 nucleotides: TGTGCCAGTGAGAGCGGGAGGGCAGATGAGCAGTTCTTC. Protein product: CASESGRADEQFF.

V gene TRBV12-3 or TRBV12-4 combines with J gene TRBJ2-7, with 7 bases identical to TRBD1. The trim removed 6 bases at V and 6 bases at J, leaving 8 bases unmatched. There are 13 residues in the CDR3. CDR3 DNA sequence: TGTGCCAGCAGCAATGGACAGGAGGCCGAGCAGTACGTC. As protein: CASSNGQEAEQYV.

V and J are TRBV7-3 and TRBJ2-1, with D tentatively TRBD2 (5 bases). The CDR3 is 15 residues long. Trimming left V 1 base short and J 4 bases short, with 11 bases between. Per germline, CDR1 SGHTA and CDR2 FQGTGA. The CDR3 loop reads CASSLNGRGYNEQFF. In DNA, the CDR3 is TGTGCCAGCAGCTTAAATGGGAGAGGTTACAATGAGCAGTTCTTC. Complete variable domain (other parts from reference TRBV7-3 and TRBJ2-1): GAGVSQTPSNKVTEKGKYVELRCDPISGHTALYWYRQSLGQGPEFLIYFQGTGAADDSGLPNDRFFAVRPEGSVSTLKIQRTERGDSAVYLCASSLNGRGYNEQFFGPGTRLTVL.

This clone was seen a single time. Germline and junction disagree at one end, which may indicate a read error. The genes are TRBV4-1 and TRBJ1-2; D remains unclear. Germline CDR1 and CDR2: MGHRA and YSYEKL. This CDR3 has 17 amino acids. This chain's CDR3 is CASSQAAEGGDSYGYTF. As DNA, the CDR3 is TGCGCCAGCAGTCAAGCGGCGGAGGGTGGGGATTCCTATGGCTACACCTTC.